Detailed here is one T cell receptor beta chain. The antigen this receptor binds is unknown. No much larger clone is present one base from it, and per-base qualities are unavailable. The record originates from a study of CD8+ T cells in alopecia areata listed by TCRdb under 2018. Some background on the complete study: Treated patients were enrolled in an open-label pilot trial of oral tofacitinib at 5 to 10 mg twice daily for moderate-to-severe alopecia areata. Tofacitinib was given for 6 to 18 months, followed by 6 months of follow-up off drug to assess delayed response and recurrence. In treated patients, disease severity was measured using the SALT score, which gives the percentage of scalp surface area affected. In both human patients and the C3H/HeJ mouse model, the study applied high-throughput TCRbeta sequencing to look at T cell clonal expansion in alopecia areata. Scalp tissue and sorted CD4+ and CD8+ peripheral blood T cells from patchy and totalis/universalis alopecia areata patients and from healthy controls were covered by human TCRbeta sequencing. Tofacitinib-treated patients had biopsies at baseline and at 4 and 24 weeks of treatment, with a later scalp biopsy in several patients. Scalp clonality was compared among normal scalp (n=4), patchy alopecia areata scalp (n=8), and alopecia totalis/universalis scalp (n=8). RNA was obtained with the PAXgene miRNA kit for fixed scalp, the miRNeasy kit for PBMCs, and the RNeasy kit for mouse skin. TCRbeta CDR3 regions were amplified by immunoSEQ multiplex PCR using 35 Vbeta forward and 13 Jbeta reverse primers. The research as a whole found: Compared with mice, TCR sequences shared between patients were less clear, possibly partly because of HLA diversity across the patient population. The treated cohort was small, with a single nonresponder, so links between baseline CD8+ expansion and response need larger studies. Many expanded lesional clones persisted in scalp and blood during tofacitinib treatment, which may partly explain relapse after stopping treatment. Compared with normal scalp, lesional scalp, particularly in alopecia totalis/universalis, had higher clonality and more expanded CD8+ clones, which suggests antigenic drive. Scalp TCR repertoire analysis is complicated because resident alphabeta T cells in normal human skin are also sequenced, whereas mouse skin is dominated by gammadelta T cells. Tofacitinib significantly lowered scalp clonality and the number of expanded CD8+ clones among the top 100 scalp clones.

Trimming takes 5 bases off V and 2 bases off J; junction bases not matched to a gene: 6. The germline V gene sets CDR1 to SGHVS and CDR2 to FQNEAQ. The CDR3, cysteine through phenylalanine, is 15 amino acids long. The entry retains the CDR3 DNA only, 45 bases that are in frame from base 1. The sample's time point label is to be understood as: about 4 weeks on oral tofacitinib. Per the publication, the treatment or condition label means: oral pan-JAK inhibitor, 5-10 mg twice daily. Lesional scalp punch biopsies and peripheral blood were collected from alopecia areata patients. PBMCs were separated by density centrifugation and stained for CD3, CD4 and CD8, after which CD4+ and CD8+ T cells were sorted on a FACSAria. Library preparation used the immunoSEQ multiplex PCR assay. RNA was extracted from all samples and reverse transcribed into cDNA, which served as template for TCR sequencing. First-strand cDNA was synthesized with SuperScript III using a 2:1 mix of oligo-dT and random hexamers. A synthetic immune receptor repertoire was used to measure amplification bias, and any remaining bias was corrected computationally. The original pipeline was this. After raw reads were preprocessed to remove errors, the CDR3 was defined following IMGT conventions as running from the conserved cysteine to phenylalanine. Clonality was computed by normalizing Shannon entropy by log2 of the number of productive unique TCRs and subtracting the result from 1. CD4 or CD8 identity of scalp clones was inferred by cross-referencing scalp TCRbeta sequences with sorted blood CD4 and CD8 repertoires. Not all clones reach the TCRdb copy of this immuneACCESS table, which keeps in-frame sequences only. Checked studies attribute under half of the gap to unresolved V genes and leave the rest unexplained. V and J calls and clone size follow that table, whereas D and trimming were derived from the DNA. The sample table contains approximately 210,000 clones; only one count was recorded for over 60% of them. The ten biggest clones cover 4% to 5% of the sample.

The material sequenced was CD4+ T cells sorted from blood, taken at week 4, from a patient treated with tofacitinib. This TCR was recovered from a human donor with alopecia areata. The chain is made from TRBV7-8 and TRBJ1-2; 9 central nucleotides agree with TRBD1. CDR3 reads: CASSHEDRGNYGYTF. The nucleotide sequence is TGTGCCAGCAGCCACGAGGACAGGGGAAACTATGGCTACACCTTC.